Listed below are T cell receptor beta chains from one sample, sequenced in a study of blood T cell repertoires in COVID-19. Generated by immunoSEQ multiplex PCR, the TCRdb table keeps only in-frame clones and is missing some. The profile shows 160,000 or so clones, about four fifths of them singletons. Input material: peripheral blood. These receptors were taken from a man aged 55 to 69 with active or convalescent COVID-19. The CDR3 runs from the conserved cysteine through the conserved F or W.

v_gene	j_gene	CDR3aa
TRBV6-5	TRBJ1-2	CASSYSGTAGGYTF
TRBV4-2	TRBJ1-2	CASSQTGLYGYTF
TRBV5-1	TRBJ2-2	CASSLGQSNTGELFF
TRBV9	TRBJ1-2	CASSGDPGKAYGYTF
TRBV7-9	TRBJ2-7	CASSLGGVYEQYF
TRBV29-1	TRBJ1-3	CSVHAGVGNTIYF
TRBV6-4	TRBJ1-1	CASSDSEETEAFF
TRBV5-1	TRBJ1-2	CASSTTLDSGYTF
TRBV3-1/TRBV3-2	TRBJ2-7	CASSQDGAGAYEQYF
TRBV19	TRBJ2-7	CASSPTVNYEQYF
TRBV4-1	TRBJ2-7	CASSQEGTAGIYEQYF
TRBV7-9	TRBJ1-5	CASSFDVGGGQPQHF
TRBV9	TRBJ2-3	CASSVGVQVTDTQYF
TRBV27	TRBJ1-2	CASTLRQGLNYGYTF
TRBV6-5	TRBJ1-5	CASTHTGTGPHPQHF
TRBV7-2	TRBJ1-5	CASSVYYSNQPQHF
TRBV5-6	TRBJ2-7	CASSLGGTALYEQYF
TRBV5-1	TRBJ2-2	CASSQKAGAGELFF
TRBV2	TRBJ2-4	CASSSNIQYF
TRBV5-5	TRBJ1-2	CASSLEHTNYGYTF
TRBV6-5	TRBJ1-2	CASRTEANYGYTF
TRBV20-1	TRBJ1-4	CSASPDSFNEKLFF
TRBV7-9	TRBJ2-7	CASSLGRTAREQYF
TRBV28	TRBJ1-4	CASTQGGEKLFF
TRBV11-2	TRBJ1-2	CASSSDRGLHYGYTF
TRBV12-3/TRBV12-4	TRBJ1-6	CASRSRQNSPLHF